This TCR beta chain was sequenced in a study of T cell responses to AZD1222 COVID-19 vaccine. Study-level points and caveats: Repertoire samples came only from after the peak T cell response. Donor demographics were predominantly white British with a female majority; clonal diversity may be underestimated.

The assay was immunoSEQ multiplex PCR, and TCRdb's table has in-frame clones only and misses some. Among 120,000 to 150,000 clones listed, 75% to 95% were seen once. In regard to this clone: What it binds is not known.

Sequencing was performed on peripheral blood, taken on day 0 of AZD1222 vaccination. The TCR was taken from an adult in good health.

CDR3 bases: TGTGCCAGCAGAAGGGATAGCAATCAGCCCCAGCATTTT. This encodes CASRRDSNQPQHF. V usage is TRBV2 and J usage is TRBJ1-5, with D unresolved. This CDR3 contains 13 residues. Germline V lookup: CDR1 SNHLY, CDR2 FYNNEI. The V end lost 6 bases, the J end lost 0 bases, and 6 bases lay between the germline ends.